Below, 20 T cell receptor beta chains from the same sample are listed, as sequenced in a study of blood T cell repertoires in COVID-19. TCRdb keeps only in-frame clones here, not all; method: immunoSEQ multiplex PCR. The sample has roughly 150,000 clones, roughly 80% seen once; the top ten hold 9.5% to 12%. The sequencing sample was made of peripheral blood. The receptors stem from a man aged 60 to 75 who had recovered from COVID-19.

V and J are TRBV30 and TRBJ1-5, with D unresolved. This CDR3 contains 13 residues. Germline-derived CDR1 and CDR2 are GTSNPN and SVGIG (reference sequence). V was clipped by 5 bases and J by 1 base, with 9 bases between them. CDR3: CAWGVGSNQPQHF. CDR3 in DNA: TGTGCCTGGGGGGTGGGCAGCAATCAGCCCCAGCATTTT.

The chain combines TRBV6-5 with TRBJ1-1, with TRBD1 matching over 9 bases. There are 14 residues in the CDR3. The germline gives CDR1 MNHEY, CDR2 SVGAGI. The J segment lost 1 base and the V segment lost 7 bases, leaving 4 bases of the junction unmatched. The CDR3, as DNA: TGTGCCAGCATTAAGGACAGGGGGAACACTGAAGCTTTCTTT. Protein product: CASIKDRGNTEAFF.

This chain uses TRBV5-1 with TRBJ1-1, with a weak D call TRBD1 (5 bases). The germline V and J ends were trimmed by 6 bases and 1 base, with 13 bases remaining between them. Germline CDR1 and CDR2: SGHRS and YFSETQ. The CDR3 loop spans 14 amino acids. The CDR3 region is CASKGGAQNTEAFF. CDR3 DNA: TGCGCCAGCAAAGGAGGGGCTCAGAACACTGAAGCTTTCTTT.

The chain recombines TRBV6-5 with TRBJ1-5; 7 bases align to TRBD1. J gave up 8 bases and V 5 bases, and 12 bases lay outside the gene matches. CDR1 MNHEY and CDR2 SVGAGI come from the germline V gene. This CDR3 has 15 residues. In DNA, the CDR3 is TGTGCCAGCAGTACGACCCAGGGGGGCAGGGAGCCCCAGCATTTT. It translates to CASSTTQGGREPQHF.

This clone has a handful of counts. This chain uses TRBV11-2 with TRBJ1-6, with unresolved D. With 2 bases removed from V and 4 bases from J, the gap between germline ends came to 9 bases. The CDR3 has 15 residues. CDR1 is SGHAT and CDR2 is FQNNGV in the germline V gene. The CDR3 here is CASSLRPEYNSPLHF. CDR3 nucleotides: TGTGCCAGCAGCTTACGCCCGGAGTATAATTCACCCCTCCACTTT.

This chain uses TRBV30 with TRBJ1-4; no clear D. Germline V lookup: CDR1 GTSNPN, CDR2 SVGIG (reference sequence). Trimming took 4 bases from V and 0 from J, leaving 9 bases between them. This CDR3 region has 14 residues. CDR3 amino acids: CAWTNSATNEKLFF. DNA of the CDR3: TGTGCCTGGACCAACTCTGCAACTAATGAAAAACTGTTTTTT.

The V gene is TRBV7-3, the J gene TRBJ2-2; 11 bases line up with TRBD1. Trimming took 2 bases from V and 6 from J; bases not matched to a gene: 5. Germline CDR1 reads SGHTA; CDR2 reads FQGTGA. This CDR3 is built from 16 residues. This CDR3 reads CASSLAGTGGPGELFF. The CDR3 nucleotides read TGTGCCAGCAGCTTAGCCGGGACAGGGGGACCCGGGGAGCTGTTTTTT.

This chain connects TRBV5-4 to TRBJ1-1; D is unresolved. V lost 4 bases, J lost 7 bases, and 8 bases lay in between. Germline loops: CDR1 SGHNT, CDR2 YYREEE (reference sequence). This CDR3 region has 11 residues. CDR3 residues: CASSLNSEAFF. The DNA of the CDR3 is TGTGCCAGCAGCCTGAATAGTGAAGCTTTCTTT.

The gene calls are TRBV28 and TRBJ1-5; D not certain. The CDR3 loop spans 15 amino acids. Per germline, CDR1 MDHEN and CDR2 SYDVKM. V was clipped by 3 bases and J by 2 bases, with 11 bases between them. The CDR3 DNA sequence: TGTGCCAGCAGTTTTGGGCAGGCCGGCAATCAGCCCCAGCATTTT. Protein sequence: CASSFGQAGNQPQHF.

The CDR3: CASSPPGSYGYTF. The CDR3 coding sequence is TGTGCCAGCAGTCCCCCGGGATCCTATGGCTACACCTTC. This chain joins TRBV12-3 or TRBV12-4 and TRBJ1-2; D is undetermined. The V and J ends lost 5 bases and 4 bases respectively, with 11 bases between them. The CDR3 consists of 13 residues.

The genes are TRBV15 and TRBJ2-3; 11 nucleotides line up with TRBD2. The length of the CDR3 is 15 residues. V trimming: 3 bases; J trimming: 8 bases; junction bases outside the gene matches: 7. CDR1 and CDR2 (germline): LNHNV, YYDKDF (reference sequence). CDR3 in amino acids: CATSRTSGARGTQYF. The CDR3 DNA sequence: TGTGCCACCAGCAGGACTAGCGGGGCCCGGGGTACGCAGTATTTT.

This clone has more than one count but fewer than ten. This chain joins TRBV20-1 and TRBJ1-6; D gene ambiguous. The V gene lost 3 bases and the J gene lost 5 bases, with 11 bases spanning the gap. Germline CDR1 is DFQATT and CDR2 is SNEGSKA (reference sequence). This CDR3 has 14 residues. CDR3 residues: CSASPGDNNSPLHF. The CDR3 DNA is TGCAGTGCTAGTCCGGGAGATAATAATTCACCCCTCCACTTT.

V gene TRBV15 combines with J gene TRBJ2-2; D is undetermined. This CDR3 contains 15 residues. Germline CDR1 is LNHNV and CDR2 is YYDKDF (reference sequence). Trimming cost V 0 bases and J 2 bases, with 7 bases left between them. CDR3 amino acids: CATSRDILNTGELFF. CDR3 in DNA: TGTGCCACCAGCAGAGATATCCTTAACACCGGGGAGCTGTTTTTT. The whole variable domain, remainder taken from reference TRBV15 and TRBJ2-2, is DAMVIQNPRYQVTQFGKPVTLSCSQTLNHNVMYWYQQKSSQAPKLLFHYYDKDFNNEADTPDNFQSRRPNTSFCFLDIRSPGLGDTAMYLCATSRDILNTGELFFGEGSRLTVL.

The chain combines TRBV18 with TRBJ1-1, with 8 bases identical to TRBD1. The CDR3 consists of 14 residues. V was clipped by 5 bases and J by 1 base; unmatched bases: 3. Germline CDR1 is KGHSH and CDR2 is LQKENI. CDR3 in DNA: TGTGCCAGCTCAGGACAGGGAGCGAACACTGAAGCTTTCTTT. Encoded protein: CASSGQGANTEAFF. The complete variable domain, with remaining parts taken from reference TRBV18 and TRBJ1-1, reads NAGVMQNPRHLVRRRGQEARLRCSPMKGHSHVYWYRQLPEEGLKFMVYLQKENIIDESGMPKERFSAEFPKEGPSILRIQQVVRGDSAAYFCASSGQGANTEAFFGQGTRLTVV.

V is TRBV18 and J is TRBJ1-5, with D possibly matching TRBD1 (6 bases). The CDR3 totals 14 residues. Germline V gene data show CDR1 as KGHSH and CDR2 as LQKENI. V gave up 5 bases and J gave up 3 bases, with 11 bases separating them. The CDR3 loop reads CASSSTGNNQPQHF. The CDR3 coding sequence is TGTGCCAGCTCATCTACAGGGAACAATCAGCCCCAGCATTTT.

The CDR3 loop is CASSVSSTVQETQYF. CDR3 sequence (DNA): TGTGCCAGCAGCGTAAGCTCTACTGTACAAGAGACCCAGTACTTC. The chain is built from TRBV9 and TRBJ2-5; D is unresolved. Trimming removed 1 base from V and 2 bases from J, with 12 bases in between. The CDR3 runs to 15 residues. Germline-derived CDR1 and CDR2 are SGDLS and YYNGEE.

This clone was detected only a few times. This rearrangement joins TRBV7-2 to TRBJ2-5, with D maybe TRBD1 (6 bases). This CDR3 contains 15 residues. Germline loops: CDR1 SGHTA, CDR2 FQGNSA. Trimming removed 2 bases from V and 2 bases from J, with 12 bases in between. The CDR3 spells CASSLIWTEQETQYF. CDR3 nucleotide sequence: TGTGCCAGCAGCTTAATTTGGACAGAACAAGAGACCCAGTACTTC.

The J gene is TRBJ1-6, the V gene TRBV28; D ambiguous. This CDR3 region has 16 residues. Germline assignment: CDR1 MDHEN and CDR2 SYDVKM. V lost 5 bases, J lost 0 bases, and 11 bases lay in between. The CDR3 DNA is TGTGCCAGCAGTCCGCTGAGAGGCTCCTATAATTCACCCCTCCACTTT. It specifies CASSPLRGSYNSPLHF.

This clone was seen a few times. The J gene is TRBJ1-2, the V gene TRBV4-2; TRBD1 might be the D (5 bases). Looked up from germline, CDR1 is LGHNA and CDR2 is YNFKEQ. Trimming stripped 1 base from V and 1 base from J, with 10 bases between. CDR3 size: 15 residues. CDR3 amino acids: CASSQAQEINYGYTF. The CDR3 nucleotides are TGTGCCAGCAGCCAAGCACAGGAGATTAACTATGGCTACACCTTC.

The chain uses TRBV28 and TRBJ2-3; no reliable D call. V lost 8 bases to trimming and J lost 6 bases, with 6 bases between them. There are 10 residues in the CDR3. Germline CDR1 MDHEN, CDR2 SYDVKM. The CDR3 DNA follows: TGTGCCAGCTCCGTGGATACGCAGTATTTT. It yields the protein CASSVDTQYF.